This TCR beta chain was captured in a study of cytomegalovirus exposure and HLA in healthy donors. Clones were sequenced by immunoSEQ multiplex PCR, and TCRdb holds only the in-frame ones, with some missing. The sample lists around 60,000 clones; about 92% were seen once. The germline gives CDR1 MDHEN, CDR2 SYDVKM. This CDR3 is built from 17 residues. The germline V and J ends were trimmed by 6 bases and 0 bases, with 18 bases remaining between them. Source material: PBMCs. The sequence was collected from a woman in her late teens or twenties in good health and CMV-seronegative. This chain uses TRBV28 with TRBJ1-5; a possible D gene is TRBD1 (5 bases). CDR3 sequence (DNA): TGTGCCAGCAGCATAGGGAAAGGGGTCTCTAGCAATCAGCCCCAGCATTTT. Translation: CASSIGKGVSSNQPQHF.